Below are 18 T cell receptor beta chains sequenced from a single sample in a study of blood T cell repertoires in COVID-19. TCRdb's copy holds only in-frame clones and misses some; the assay was immunoSEQ multiplex PCR. Of under 150,000 clones in the sample, approximately 80% were seen once. Sequenced sample: peripheral blood. These receptors came from a middle-aged man with active or convalescent COVID-19.

This sequence joins TRBV7-2 and TRBJ2-3, with D perhaps matching TRBD2 (6 bases). The V gene's germline CDR1 is SGHTA and CDR2 FQGNSA. This CDR3 has 14 amino acids. Trimming left V 6 bases short and J 0 bases short, with 10 bases between. The CDR3 protein is CASRAGTSTDTQYF. The DNA of the CDR3 is TGTGCCAGCAGGGCCGGGACTAGCACAGATACGCAGTATTTT. The whole variable domain, remainder taken from reference TRBV7-2 and TRBJ2-3, is GAGVSQSPSNKVTEKGKDVELRCDPISGHTALYWYRQSLGQGLEFLIYFQGNSAPDKSGLPSDRFSAERTGGSVSTLTIQRTQQEDSAVYLCASRAGTSTDTQYFGPGTRLTVL.

This chain joins TRBV5-1 and TRBJ1-1; perhaps TRBD1 as D (6 bases). V shed 2 bases and J shed 3 bases, with 14 bases lying between them. Germline assignment: CDR1 SGHRS and CDR2 YFSETQ. The CDR3 is made up of 15 amino acids. Written as DNA, the CDR3 is TGCGCCAGCAGCTTCACGGGGGGCGGGGACACTGAAGCTTTCTTT. It translates to CASSFTGGGDTEAFF.

V and J are TRBV11-2 and TRBJ2-7; TRBD2 agrees at 7 bases. The J segment lost 4 bases and the V segment lost 4 bases, leaving 7 bases of the junction unmatched. The CDR3 length is 14 residues. Germline values: CDR1 SGHAT, CDR2 FQNNGV. The CDR3 DNA reads TGTGCCAGCAGCTCACGCGGGGGATTATACGAGCAGTACTTC. Its protein product is CASSSRGGLYEQYF.

This clone was seen repeatedly, ten times or more. This rearrangement joins TRBV12-3 or TRBV12-4 to TRBJ2-1; D call uncertain. This CDR3 contains 11 residues. V was pared by 3 bases and J by 8 bases, with 5 bases between. CDR3 protein: CASSFRYEQFF. The CDR3 DNA is TGTGCCAGCAGTTTCAGGTATGAGCAGTTCTTC.

The V and J genes are TRBV5-1 and TRBJ1-1; D is uncertain. V was pared by 5 bases and J by 1 base, with 9 bases between. Germline V gene data show CDR1 as SGHRS and CDR2 as YFSETQ. The CDR3 length is 13 residues. The CDR3: CASSTQENTEAFF. The CDR3 DNA is TGCGCCAGCAGTACCCAGGAGAACACTGAAGCTTTCTTT.

The V call is TRBV27, the J call TRBJ1-2, with unresolved D. The CDR3 is 14 residues long. Germline V CDR1 and CDR2: MNHEY, SMNVEV (reference sequence). Trimming stripped 4 bases from V and 5 bases from J, with 14 bases between. The CDR3 protein is CASSSLPGQYGYTF. The CDR3 DNA reads as TGTGCCAGCAGTTCCCTCCCGGGTCAATATGGCTACACCTTC.

By sample share, this clone is medium-sized. This chain joins TRBV7-2 and TRBJ2-7; D may be TRBD1 (6 bases). Germline V gives CDR1 SGHTA, CDR2 FQGNSA. The CDR3 runs 14 residues. V was clipped by 5 bases and J by 2 bases, with 13 bases between them. The CDR3 loop is CASSLGRTAYEQYF. The CDR3 DNA is TGTGCCAGCAGCCTAGGACGGACAGCCTACGAGCAGTACTTC.

This chain links TRBV5-1 with TRBJ2-2, with 13 bases fitting TRBD2. The CDR3 loop spans 19 amino acids. Germline assignment: CDR1 SGHRS and CDR2 YFSETQ. Trimming at V came to 4 bases and at J to 5 bases, leaving 14 bases not matched to a gene. The CDR3 nucleotides are TGCGCCAGCAGCGTCGGACTAGCGGGGGACCAGTGGCGGACCGGGGAGCTGTTTTTT. Its protein is CASSVGLAGDQWRTGELFF.

V is TRBV9 and J is TRBJ1-1; D gene uncertain. The ends were cut back, 4 bases at V and 13 bases at J, with 17 bases in the middle. CDR3 length equals 12 residues. The germline V gene has CDR1 SGDLS and CDR2 YYNGEE. DNA for the CDR3: TGTGCCAGCAGCCCATCGGAGCGTTGTGGTTTCTTT. It translates to CASSPSERCGFF. The whole variable domain, filled in from reference TRBV9 and TRBJ1-1, reads DSGVTQTPKHLITATGQRVTLRCSPRSGDLSVYWYQQSLDQGLQFLIQYYNGEERAKGNILERFSAQQFPDLHSELNLSSLELGDSALYFCASSPSERCGFFGQGTRLTVV.

The chain uses TRBV3-1 (or the pseudogene TRBV3-2) and TRBJ2-3, with unresolved D. The V and J ends lost 4 bases and 1 base respectively, with 6 bases between them. The CDR3 is made up of 13 amino acids. Germline V gene data show CDR1 as LGHDT and CDR2 as YNNKEL (reference sequence). In DNA form, the CDR3 reads TGTGCCAGCAGCCCCTACGGCACAGATACGCAGTATTTT. This encodes CASSPYGTDTQYF.

V gene TRBV7-2 combines with J gene TRBJ1-6, with D possibly being TRBD1 (6 bases). There are 17 residues in the CDR3. Trimming stripped 5 bases from V and 0 bases from J, with 14 bases between. Germline values: CDR1 SGHTA, CDR2 FQGNSA. In DNA form, the CDR3 reads TGTGCCAGCAGCATACCGACAGGCATCTCCTATAATTCACCCCTCCACTTT. Protein: CASSIPTGISYNSPLHF.

This chain connects TRBV19 to TRBJ2-5, with TRBD1 identical over 7 bases. The germline V gene has CDR1 LNHDA and CDR2 SQIVND (reference sequence). Trimming at V came to 3 bases and at J to 5 bases, leaving 3 bases not matched to a gene. This CDR3 has 13 amino acids. This chain's CDR3 is CASSMGQRETQYF. In nucleotides, the CDR3 is TGTGCCAGTAGTATGGGACAGCGGGAGACCCAGTACTTC.

This chain connects TRBV10-3 to TRBJ2-2; 10 bases fit TRBD1. The junction had 4 bases not matched to a gene; V was cut back by 0 bases and J by 3 bases. Germline lookup yields CDR1 ENHRY and CDR2 SYGVKD. There are 17 residues in the CDR3. CDR3 bases: TGTGCCATCAGTGAGTCCCCAGGACAGGGGGACACCGGGGAGCTGTTTTTT. This sequence encodes CAISESPGQGDTGELFF.

The chain uses TRBV5-4 and TRBJ2-5; TRBD2 matches at 7 bases. This CDR3 is built from 14 residues. V trimming: 4 bases; J trimming: 2 bases; junction bases outside the gene matches: 5. The germline CDR1 and CDR2 sequences are SGHNT and YYREEE (reference sequence). DNA of the CDR3: TGTGCCAGCAGCGTCGGGGGGACGCAAGAGACCCAGTACTTC. Translating gives CASSVGGTQETQYF.

V usage is TRBV14 and J usage is TRBJ2-7, with 9 bases identical to TRBD1. V dropped 2 bases and J dropped 1; count of bases not matched to a gene: 6. Per the germline V gene, CDR1 is SGHDN and CDR2 is FVKESK. This CDR3 has 16 residues. The CDR3 DNA follows: TGTGCCAGCAGCCAACTGCCGGGACAGGGATCCTACGAGCAGTACTTC. The encoded protein is CASSQLPGQGSYEQYF.

The J gene is TRBJ2-3, the V gene TRBV4-1, with a possible D match to TRBD2 (7 bases). The germline gives CDR1 MGHRA, CDR2 YSYEKL. V lost 7 bases to trimming and J lost 2 bases, with 19 bases between them. The CDR3 covers 16 residues. The CDR3 here is CASTQARGGPTDTQYF. The CDR3 nucleotides are TGCGCCAGCACCCAGGCGAGGGGGGGCCCCACAGATACGCAGTATTTT.

On this clone: A junction boundary mismatches the germline segment, possibly from a read error. The chain has TRBV3-1 (or the pseudogene TRBV3-2) and TRBJ1-5; D is unresolved. CDR3 length equals 12 residues. Germline V gene sequence: CDR1 LGHDT, CDR2 YNNKEL (reference sequence). In DNA, the CDR3 is TGTGCCAGCAGCCAAGATAGGCGTCCGGAGGTTTTT. Protein sequence: CASSQDRRPEVF.

This sequence joins TRBV24-1 and TRBJ1-5; tentative D call: TRBD1 (6 bases). The V end lost 0 bases, the J end lost 0 bases, and 11 bases lay between the germline ends. CDR1 is KGHDR, CDR2 SFDVKD, per germline. The CDR3 extends over 17 amino acids. CDR3 sequence: CATSDLTGLYSNQPQHF. The CDR3 DNA follows: TGTGCCACCAGTGATTTGACAGGGCTCTATAGCAATCAGCCCCAGCATTTT.